These 18 T cell receptor beta chains came from one sample sequenced in a study of tumor and adjacent non-tumor tissue in lung cancer. A modified ARM-PCR protocol with three rounds of nested PCR amplified TCRbeta. TCRdb independently ran MiXCR on the multiplex PCR reads; one entry per CDR3 protein. The sample includes 200,000 to 250,000 distinct CDR3 sequences, 70% to 75% seen only once; the top ten take approximately 25%. This sample's RNA came from whole unsorted tissue. Sequenced material: lung tumor tissue. The receptors derive from a man between 60 and 75 years old with non-small cell lung cancer.

A note on this clonotype: One junction end disagrees with the germline gene, perhaps due to a read error. The V call is TRBV6-2 or TRBV6-3, the J call TRBJ2-1; 10 bases line up with TRBD2. The CDR3 runs 19 residues. The germline gives CDR1 MNHEY, CDR2 SVGEGT. The chain's CDR3 is CASSYPYYASGSSANEQFF. The CDR3 nucleotides are TGTGCCAGCAGTTACCCATACTATGCTAGCGGGAGTTCTGCCAATGAGCAATTCTTC.

As concerns this clonotype: A much larger clone differs by one base, so this may be a read error. The CDR3 carries no conserved terminal phenylalanine or tryptophan, so it likely arises from a read error. The chain links TRBV6-5 to TRBJ2-1, with D perhaps TRBD2 (6 bases). Germline loops: CDR1 MNHEY, CDR2 SVGAGI. The V end was cut by 5 bases, the J end by 0 bases, with 14 bases between. The length of the CDR3 is 16 residues. The CDR3 DNA is TGTGCCAGCAGTACAGAGCGGGTCAGCTCCTACAATGAGCAGTTCCTC. It translates to CASSTERVSSYNEQFL.

Note on this clonotype: Possible read error: a much larger clone is one base away. The rearrangement links TRBV30 to TRBJ2-3, with a weak D call TRBD2 (6 bases). The CDR3 is made up of 14 amino acids. Germline loops: CDR1 GTSNPN, CDR2 SVGIG (reference sequence). CDR3 residues: CASSLALSTDTQYF. CDR3 nucleotides: TGTGCCTCGAGTCTAGCGCTTAGCACAGATACGCAGTATTTT.

The V and J genes are TRBV4-3 and TRBJ1-1; D is undetermined. CDR1 and CDR2 (germline): LGHNA, YSLEER. The CDR3 contains 16 residues. The V and J ends lost 0 bases and 2 bases respectively, with 13 bases between them. CDR3 nucleotides: TGCGCCAGCAGCCAAGATCGTAGTCATTCCAACACTGAAGCTTTCTTT. Its translation: CASSQDRSHSNTEAFF.

This clonotype has more than one count but fewer than ten. The chain recombines TRBV12-3 or TRBV12-4 with TRBJ2-7; 9 bases align to TRBD1. With 6 bases clipped from V and 2 bases from J, the junction kept 8 bases outside the gene matches. The CDR3 is 15 amino acids. CDR3 nucleotide sequence: TGTGCCAGCAGCGATCCGGGACAGGGTACCTACGAGCAGTACTTC. This gives the protein CASSDPGQGTYEQYF.

This clonotype was recorded at least ten times. V and J are TRBV20-1 and TRBJ1-4; 7 nucleotides agree with TRBD1. CDR1 and CDR2 from the germline V gene are DFQATT and SNEGSKA (reference sequence). The junction had 8 bases not matched to a gene; V was cut back by 5 bases and J by 5 bases. The CDR3 loop spans 14 amino acids. In nucleotides, the CDR3 is TGCAGTGCTGGACAGGTCCCACGGAATGAAAAACTGTTTTTT. Its protein product is CSAGQVPRNEKLFF.

J is TRBJ2-3 and V is TRBV11-2; tentative D call: TRBD2 (5 bases). CDR3 length: 13 amino acids. Germline-derived CDR1 and CDR2 are SGHAT and FQNNGV. Trimming took off 0 bases at V and 15 bases at J, with 16 bases between the two ends. In DNA, the CDR3 is TGTGCCAGCAGCTTAGAAGCGGCAAATACACACTATTTT. It codes for CASSLEAANTHYF. The variable domain in full, with the rest retrieved from reference TRBV11-2 and TRBJ2-3, is EAGVAQSPRYKIIEKRQSVAFWCNPISGHATLYWYQQILGQGPKLLIQFQNNGVVDDSQLPKDRFSAERLKGVDSTLKIQPAKLEDSAVYLCASSLEAANTHYFGPGTRLTVL.

This clonotype is a singleton in its sample. This sequence may be a read error, since a much larger clone differs from it by one base. This rearrangement joins TRBV12-3 or TRBV12-4 to TRBJ1-4, with no clear D. The V end lost 9 bases, the J end lost 6 bases, and 11 bases lay between the germline ends. This CDR3 comprises 12 residues. Here the CDR3 reads CARSPRDEKLFF. In nucleotides, the CDR3 is TGTGCCAGAAGCCCCCGAGATGAAAAACTGTTTTTT.

This clonotype was seen a handful of times. The V gene is TRBV20-1, the J gene TRBJ2-7, with a possible D match to TRBD2 (5 bases). Trimming took off 2 bases at V and 8 bases at J, with 16 bases between the two ends. Per germline, CDR1 DFQATT and CDR2 SNEGSKA (reference sequence). CDR3 length equals 13 residues. CDR3 region: CSARLASLPQQYF. The DNA for the CDR3 is TGCAGTGCTAGACTAGCCTCTCTCCCTCAGCAGTACTTC.

As regards this clonotype: At one end, the junction sequence differs from germline, possibly due to a read error. J is TRBJ2-3 and V is TRBV4-3, with D possibly being TRBD2 (7 bases). There are 16 residues in the CDR3. In germline, CDR1 is LGHNA, CDR2 YSLEER. The CDR3 nucleotides are TGTGCCAGCAGCCAAGAAAGGGGGACTAAGACAGATATGCAGTATTTT. As protein: CASSQERGTKTDMQYF.

This clonotype was detected only a few times. J is TRBJ1-5 and V is TRBV5-4; D gene ambiguous. Germline assignment: CDR1 SGHNT and CDR2 YYREEE (reference sequence). The CDR3 extends over 13 amino acids. Trimming took 2 bases from V and 6 from J, leaving 9 bases between them. The CDR3 reads CASSLAGGQPQHF. CDR3 nucleotide sequence: TGTGCCAGCAGCTTAGCCGGAGGTCAGCCCCAGCATTTT.

This clonotype appeared once. Here the CDR3 DNA reads TGTGCCAGCAGTTCCTCGGGGGCAGGGGGCTCTGTCTGGGAAGACTATGGCTACACCTTC. Protein product: CASSSSGAGGSVWEDYGYTF. This chain uses TRBV28 with TRBJ1-2; 8 bases are a match to TRBD1. Germline V gives CDR1 MDHEN, CDR2 SYDVKM. The trim removed 4 bases at V and 3 bases at J, leaving 22 bases unmatched. The CDR3 has 20 amino acids.

As for this clonotype: Being one base from a much bigger clone, this may be a read error. V gene TRBV6-2 or TRBV6-3 combines with J gene TRBJ2-2; 7 nucleotides line up with TRBD1. The CDR3 is 14 amino acids. In germline, CDR1 is MNHEY, CDR2 SVGEGT. Trimming at V came to 3 bases and at J to 9 bases, leaving 7 bases not matched to a gene. For the CDR3, the DNA is TGTGCCAGCAGTTATGGGGGACAGACCAGGGAGCTGTTTTTT. Its protein product is CASSYGGQTRELFF.

V usage is TRBV10-3 and J usage is TRBJ2-7; 10 nucleotides align to TRBD1. V dropped 9 bases and J dropped 4; count of bases not matched to a gene: 9. Germline-derived CDR1 and CDR2 are ENHRY and SYGVKD. This CDR3 comprises 14 residues. The CDR3 sequence is CAISPGTGVYEQYF. The CDR3 DNA reads TGTGCCATTTCGCCCGGGACAGGGGTATACGAGCAGTACTTC.

This clonotype was observed a few times. The V and J genes are TRBV6-6 and TRBJ2-7; D gene ambiguous. This CDR3 is 12 amino acids long. Germline assignment: CDR1 MNHNY and CDR2 SVGAGI (reference sequence). The V gene lost 10 bases and the J gene lost 1 base, with 11 bases spanning the gap. The CDR3: CATVGLSYEQYF. The CDR3 DNA is TGTGCCACGGTGGGCCTATCCTACGAGCAGTACTTC.

On this clonotype: The junction and the germline gene differ at one end; a read error may be behind it. V usage is TRBV6-6 and J usage is TRBJ2-7; a weak D match, TRBD2 (5 bases). This CDR3 has 12 amino acids. From germline, CDR1 is MNHNY and CDR2 SVGAGI (reference sequence). The CDR3 spells CASIYADGEQYF. The CDR3 region has the DNA TGTGCCAGCATTTACGCGGACGGGGAGCAGTACTTT.

As DNA, the CDR3 is TGTGCCAGCAGCTTAATCCGCACAGATACGCAGTATTTT. This encodes CASSLIRTDTQYF. The V call is TRBV7-3, the J call TRBJ2-3; D uncertain. The CDR3 is made up of 13 amino acids. CDR1 is SGHTA and CDR2 is FQGTGA in the germline V gene. Deletions cut 1 base from V and 1 base from J, with 3 bases between.

In regard to this clonotype: Sequence at one end of the junction differs from germline and may be a read error. The chain joins TRBV27 to TRBJ2-3; weak D call: TRBD1 (5 bases). The J call may be mistaken, given a closer DNA end match to TRBJ1-5. This CDR3 is 16 amino acids long. CDR1 and CDR2 (germline): MNHEY, SMNVEV (reference sequence). CDR3 amino acids: CTSSPSGAPVGDTQHF. CDR3 bases: TGTACCAGCAGCCCCTCCGGGGCCCCGGTGGGAGATACGCAGCATTTT.